This T cell receptor (beta chain) was retrieved from a study of blood T cell repertoires in COVID-19. Study-wide context: Spain, Italy and the United States supplied samples that represented acute and convalescent COVID-19.

TCRdb's table, derived via immunoSEQ multiplex PCR, lists solely in-frame clones and lacks some. This sample has a few hundred thousand clones, with around 90% found just once. Germline V lookup: CDR1 SGHVS, CDR2 FQNEAQ. The CDR3 runs 14 residues. V dropped 1 base and J dropped 2 bases, with 9 bases sitting between them. A Seattle source enrolled patients during active infection and followed them longitudinally. Input material: peripheral blood. The origin of this receptor is a woman aged 60-75 years with COVID-19, enrolled during active disease. The J gene is TRBJ2-7, the V gene TRBV7-8; TRBD2 might be the D (5 bases). CDR3 sequence (DNA): TGTGCCAGCAGCTTAGTGGGGAGCACCTACGAGCAGTACTTC. Translated, it gives CASSLVGSTYEQYF.